This T cell receptor (beta chain) is drawn from a study of blood T cell repertoires in COVID-19. Some clones are missing from TCRdb's copy, which holds only in-frame ones; the method was immunoSEQ multiplex PCR. The sample holds around 100,000 clones, over 70% seen once. Germline CDR1 and CDR2: MNHEY and SMNVEV (reference sequence). The V gene end was trimmed by 10 bases and the J gene end by 1 base; junction bases not matched to a gene: 14. This CDR3 has 17 residues. The clonotype originates from a man in his forties or fifties with acute or convalescent COVID-19. J is TRBJ2-7 and V is TRBV27, with TRBD2 matching 12 bases. Input material: peripheral blood. Here the CDR3 DNA reads TGTGCCACCCGAGGGGCTAGCGGGAGGGCCGGGTCCTACGAGCAGTACTTC. As protein: CATRGASGRAGSYEQYF.